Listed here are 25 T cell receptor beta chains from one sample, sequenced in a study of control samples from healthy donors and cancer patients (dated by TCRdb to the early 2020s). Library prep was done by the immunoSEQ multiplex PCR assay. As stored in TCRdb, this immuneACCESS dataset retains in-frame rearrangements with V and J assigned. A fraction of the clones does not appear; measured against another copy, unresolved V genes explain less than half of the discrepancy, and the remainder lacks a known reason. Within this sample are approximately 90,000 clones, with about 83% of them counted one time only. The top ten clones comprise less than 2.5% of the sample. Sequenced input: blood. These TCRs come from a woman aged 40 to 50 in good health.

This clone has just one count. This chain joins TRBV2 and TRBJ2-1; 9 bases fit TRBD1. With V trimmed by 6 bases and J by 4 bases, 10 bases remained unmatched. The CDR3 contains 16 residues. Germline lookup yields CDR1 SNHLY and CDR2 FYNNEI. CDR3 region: CASSRTEGQGYNEQFF. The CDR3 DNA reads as TGTGCCAGCAGCCGAACGGAGGGACAGGGATACAATGAGCAGTTCTTC. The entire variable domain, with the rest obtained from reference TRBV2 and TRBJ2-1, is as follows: EPEVTQTPSHQVTQMGQEVILRCVPISNHLYFYWYRQILGQKVEFLVSFYNNEISEKSEIFDDQFSVERPDGSNFTLKIRSTKLEDSAMYFCASSRTEGQGYNEQFFGPGTRLTVL.

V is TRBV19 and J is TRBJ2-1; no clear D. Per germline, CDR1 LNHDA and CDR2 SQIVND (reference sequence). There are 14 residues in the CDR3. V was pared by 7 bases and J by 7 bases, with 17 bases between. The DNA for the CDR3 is TGTGCCAGTATACCTAAGGGATTGGGGAATGAGCAGTTCTTC. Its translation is CASIPKGLGNEQFF.

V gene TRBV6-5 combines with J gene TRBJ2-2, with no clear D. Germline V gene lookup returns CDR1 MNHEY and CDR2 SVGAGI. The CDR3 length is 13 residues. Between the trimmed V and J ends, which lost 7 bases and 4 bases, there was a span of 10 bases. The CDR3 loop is CASTPLFTGELFF. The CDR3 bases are TGTGCCAGCACCCCCCTCTTCACCGGGGAGCTGTTTTTT.

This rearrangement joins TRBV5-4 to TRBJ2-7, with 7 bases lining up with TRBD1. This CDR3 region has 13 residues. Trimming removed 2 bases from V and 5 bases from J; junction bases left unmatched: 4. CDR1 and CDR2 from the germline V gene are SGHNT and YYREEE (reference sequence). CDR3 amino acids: CASSLQGTNEQYF. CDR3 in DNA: TGTGCCAGCAGCTTACAGGGGACCAACGAGCAGTACTTC.

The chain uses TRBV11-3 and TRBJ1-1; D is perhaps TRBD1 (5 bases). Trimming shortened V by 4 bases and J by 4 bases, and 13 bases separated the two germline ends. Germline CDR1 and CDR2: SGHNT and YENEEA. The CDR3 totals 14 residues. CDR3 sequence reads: CASSSRGGTTEAFF. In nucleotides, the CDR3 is TGTGCCAGCAGCTCCCGCGGAGGGACCACTGAAGCTTTCTTT.

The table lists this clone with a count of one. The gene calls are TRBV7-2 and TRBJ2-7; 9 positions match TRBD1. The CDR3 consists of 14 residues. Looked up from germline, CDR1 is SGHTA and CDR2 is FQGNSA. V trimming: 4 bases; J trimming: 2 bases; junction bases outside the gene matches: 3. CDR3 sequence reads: CASSSDRGPYEQYF. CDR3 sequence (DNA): TGTGCCAGCAGCTCGGACAGGGGCCCCTACGAGCAGTACTTC. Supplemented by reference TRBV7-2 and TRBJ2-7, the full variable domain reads GAGVSQSPSNKVTEKGKDVELRCDPISGHTALYWYRQSLGQGLEFLIYFQGNSAPDKSGLPSDRFSAERTGGSVSTLTIQRTQQEDSAVYLCASSSDRGPYEQYFGPGTRLTVT.

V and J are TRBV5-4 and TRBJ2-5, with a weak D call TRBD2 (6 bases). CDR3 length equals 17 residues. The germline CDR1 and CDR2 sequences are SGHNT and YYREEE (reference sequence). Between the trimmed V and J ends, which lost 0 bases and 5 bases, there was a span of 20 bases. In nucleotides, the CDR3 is TGTGCCAGCAGCTTGGGAACGGGACGGGGGATTTTTGAGACCCAGTACTTC. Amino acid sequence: CASSLGTGRGIFETQYF.

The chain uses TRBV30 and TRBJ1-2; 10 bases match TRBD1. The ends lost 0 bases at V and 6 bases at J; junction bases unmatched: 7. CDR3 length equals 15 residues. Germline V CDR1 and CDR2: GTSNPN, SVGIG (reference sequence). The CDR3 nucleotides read TGTGCCTGGAGTGTACGACAGGGGGCTACCCATGGCTACACCTTC. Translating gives CAWSVRQGATHGYTF.

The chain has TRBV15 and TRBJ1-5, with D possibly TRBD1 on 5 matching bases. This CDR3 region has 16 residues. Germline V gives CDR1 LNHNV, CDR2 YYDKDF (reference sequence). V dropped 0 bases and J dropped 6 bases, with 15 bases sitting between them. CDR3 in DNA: TGTGCCACCAGCAGAGATGATTGGGGGGGGAGTCAGCCCCAGCATTTT. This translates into CATSRDDWGGSQPQHF.

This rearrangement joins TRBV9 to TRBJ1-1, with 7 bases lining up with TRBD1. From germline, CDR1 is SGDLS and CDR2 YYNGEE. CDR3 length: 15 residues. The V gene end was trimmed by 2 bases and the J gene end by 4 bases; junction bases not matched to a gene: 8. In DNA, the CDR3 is TGTGCCAGCAGCGTGGGGACAGCTCTACGCACTGAAGCTTTCTTT. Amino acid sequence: CASSVGTALRTEAFF.

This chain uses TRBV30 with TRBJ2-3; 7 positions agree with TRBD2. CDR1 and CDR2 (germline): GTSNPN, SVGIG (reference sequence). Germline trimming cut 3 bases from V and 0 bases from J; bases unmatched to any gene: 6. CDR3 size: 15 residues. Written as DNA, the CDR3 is TGTGCCTGGAGCCGGCAGCGGGGTAGCACAGATACGCAGTATTTT. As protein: CAWSRQRGSTDTQYF.

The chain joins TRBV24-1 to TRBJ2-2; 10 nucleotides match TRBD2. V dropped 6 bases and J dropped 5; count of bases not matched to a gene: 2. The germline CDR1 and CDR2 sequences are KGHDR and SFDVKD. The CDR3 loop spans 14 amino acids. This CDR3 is CATSQRGGTGELFF. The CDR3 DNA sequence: TGTGCCACCAGTCAGCGGGGGGGAACCGGGGAGCTGTTTTTT.

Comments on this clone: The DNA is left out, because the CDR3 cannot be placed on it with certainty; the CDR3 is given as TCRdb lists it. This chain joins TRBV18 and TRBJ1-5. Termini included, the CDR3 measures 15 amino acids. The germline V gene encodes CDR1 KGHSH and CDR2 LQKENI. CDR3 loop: CASSSGREGNQPQHF.

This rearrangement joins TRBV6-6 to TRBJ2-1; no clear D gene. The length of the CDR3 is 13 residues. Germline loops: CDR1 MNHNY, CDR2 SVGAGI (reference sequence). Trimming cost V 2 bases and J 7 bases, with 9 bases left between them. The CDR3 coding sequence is TGTGCCAGCAGTTACGACCGAACAAATGAGCAGTTCTTC. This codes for CASSYDRTNEQFF.

CDR3: CASSLTGVATEAFF. The CDR3 DNA follows: TGTGCCAGCAGTTTAACAGGGGTAGCGACTGAAGCTTTCTTT. This chain links TRBV6-2 or TRBV6-3 with TRBJ1-1, with 7 bases fitting TRBD1. Germline lookup yields CDR1 MNHEY and CDR2 SVGEGT. The J segment lost 5 bases and the V segment lost 4 bases, leaving 7 bases of the junction unmatched. The CDR3 extends over 14 amino acids.

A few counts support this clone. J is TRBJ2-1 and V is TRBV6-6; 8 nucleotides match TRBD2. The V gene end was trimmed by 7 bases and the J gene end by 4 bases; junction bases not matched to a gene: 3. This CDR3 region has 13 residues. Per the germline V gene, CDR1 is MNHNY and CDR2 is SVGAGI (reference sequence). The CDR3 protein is CASNEREYNEQFF. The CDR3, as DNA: TGTGCCAGCAACGAGCGGGAGTACAATGAGCAGTTCTTC.

The CDR3 reads CASSRIEVYEQYF. DNA for the CDR3: TGTGCCAGCAGTCGAATTGAAGTCTACGAGCAGTACTTC. J is TRBJ2-7 and V is TRBV14; D ambiguous. The CDR3 runs 13 residues. V lost 6 bases and J lost 3, with 12 bases in between. Germline-derived CDR1 and CDR2 are SGHDN and FVKESK.

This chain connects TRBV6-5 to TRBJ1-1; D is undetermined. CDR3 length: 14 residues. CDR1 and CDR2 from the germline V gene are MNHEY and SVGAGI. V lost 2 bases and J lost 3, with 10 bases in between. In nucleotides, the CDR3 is TGTGCCAGCAGTTACCGGACTGGGGACACTGAAGCTTTCTTT. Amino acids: CASSYRTGDTEAFF.

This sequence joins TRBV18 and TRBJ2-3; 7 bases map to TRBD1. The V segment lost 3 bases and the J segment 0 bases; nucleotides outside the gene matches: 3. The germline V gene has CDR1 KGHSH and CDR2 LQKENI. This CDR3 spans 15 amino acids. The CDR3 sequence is CASSPDRASTDTQYF. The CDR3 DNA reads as TGTGCCAGCTCACCCGACAGGGCTAGCACAGATACGCAGTATTTT.

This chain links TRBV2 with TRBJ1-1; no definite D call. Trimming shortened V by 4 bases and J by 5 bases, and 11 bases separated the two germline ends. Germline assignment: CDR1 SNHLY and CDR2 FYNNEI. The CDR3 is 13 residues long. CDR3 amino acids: CASSAGVRTEAFF. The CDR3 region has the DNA TGTGCCAGCAGTGCCGGGGTGAGGACTGAAGCTTTCTTT.

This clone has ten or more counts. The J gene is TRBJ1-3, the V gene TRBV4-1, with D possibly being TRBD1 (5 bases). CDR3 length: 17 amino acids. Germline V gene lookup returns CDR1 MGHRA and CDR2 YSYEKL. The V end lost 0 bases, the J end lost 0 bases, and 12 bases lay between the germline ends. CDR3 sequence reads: CASSQDGRGPSGNTIYF. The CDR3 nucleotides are TGCGCCAGCAGCCAAGATGGGAGGGGCCCCTCTGGAAACACCATATATTTT.

CDR3 loop: CASSLGDSGANVLTF. As DNA, the CDR3 is TGTGCCAGCAGTTTAGGGGACTCTGGGGCCAACGTCCTGACTTTC. The chain is built from TRBV6-5 and TRBJ2-6; maybe TRBD1 (5 bases). The CDR3 contains 15 residues. Germline loops: CDR1 MNHEY, CDR2 SVGAGI. V lost 4 bases and J 0 bases, leaving 7 bases between the germline ends.

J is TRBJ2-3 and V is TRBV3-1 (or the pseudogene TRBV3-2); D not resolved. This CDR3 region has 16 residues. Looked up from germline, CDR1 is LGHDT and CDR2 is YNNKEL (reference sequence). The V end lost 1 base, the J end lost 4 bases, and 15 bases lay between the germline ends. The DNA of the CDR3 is TGTGCCAGCAGCCAAGGACTGGTCGCGCATTCAGATACGCAGTATTTT. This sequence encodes CASSQGLVAHSDTQYF.

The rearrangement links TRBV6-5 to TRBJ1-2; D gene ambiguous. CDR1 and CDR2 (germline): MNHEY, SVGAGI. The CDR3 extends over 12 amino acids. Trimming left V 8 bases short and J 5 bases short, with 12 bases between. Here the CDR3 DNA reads TGTGCCAGCGGCGGACTCTTTTATGGCTACACCTTC. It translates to CASGGLFYGYTF.

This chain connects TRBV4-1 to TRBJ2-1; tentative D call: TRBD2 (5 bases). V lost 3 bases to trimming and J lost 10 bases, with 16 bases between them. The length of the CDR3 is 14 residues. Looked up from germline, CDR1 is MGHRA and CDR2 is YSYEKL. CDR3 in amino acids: CASSQSLAMSEQFF. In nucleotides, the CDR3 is TGCGCCAGCAGCCAGTCCCTAGCTATGAGCGAGCAGTTCTTC.